This note documents a single TCR beta chain sequence. There are a few counts of this clonotype. Its antigen is not yet known. Base quality data are lacking; no much larger clone is found one base away. Set within a cohort of healthcare workers in London, UK, this nested case-control study involved weekly PCR testing of nasopharyngeal swabs along with blood sampling. Between 23 and 31 March 2020, the week of the UK lockdown, healthcare workers were enrolled and then followed up weekly for as long as 16 weeks. Libraries came from 5' RACE. Instrument used: NextSeq 500. The TCR library protocol attached unique molecular identifiers to individual cDNA molecules to correct for sequencing error and PCR bias. TCR alpha and beta chains were both sequenced, and the abundances of alpha and beta sequences in each sample were closely correlated with each other. The source study handled its data this way. Decombinator V4 was used to annotate TCR sequences for V gene, J gene and CDR3. TCRs were defined as expanded if a significant change between any two time points was detected under a Poisson model with p below 0.0001. TCR abundances were normalised to the total number of TCRs sequenced in each sample and reported as counts per million. MAIT TCRs were defined by TRAV1-2 paired with TRAJ12, TRAJ20 or TRAJ33, and iNKT TCRs by TRAV10 paired with TRAJ18. VDJdb, accessed 1 November 2021, was searched for CMV, EBV and SARS-CoV-2 annotated TCRs, with TCRs annotated for multiple antigens excluded. TCRdb reanalyzed the raw reads on its own, using fastp at Q25 for trimming and MiXCR for clone calling, and kept in-frame beta chains. Rows with a matching CDR3 protein are joined into one entry that keeps the most common DNA and genes. The V and J calls and clone size are TCRdb's, not the authors'. Present in this sample are about 81,000 distinct CDR3 sequences, 13% to 15% of which were seen just once. In total, the top ten clones hold 11% of the sample.

These data are taken from a study of early T cells in non-severe SARS-CoV-2 infection (dated by TCRdb to the early 2020s). Background on the whole study: Because TCR sequencing was done on bulk RNA from unsorted whole blood, the alpha and beta chains could not be paired. Study-level results and caveats: VDJdb matching was skewed toward anti-spike CD8 responses and likely underestimated virus-specific expansions, missing private and CD4 specificities.

CDR1 and CDR2 are read off the germline V gene as WSHSY and SAAADI. The CDR3 runs 19 residues from the cysteine to the phenylalanine. The only DNA kept is the CDR3, 57 bases in frame from the first base. Trimming takes 4 bases off V and 0 bases off J; junction bases not matched to a gene: 7. The TCR comes from an adult who was a healthcare worker with PCR-confirmed SARS-CoV-2 infection or an uninfected control (not recorded which). Input material: whole blood. Recombination linked TRBV10-2 to TRBJ2-2, and 14 junction bases match TRBD2. The CDR3 loop reads CASSGRTSGGQANTGELFF. Read as DNA, the sequence is TGCGCCAGCAGTGGGAGGACTAGCGGGGGGCAAGCGAACACCGGGGAGCTGTTTTTT.